These 30 T cell receptor beta chains were all obtained from the same sample, sequenced in a study of T cells in localized non-small cell lung cancer. Data came from immunoSEQ multiplex PCR; TCRdb stores just in-frame clones and leaves some out. The data show roughly 1,700 clones, more than 15% seen once. Material: normal lung tissue next to the tumor, obtained before any cancer treatment. The receptors stem from a man aged 35 to 70 with stage II squamous cell lung carcinoma.

This clone showed up just a few times. The CDR3 nucleotides read TGTGCCAGCAGCTTAACCACGGGACGGTATAATTCACCCCTCCACTTT. Translation gives CASSLTTGRYNSPLHF. J is TRBJ1-6 and V is TRBV11-3; perhaps TRBD1 as D (5 bases). Germline CDR1 reads SGHNT; CDR2 reads YENEEA. V lost 2 bases to trimming and J lost 4 bases, with 12 bases between them. The CDR3 has 16 residues.

A remark on this clone: One end of the junction is discordant with germline, which a read error may explain. This chain connects TRBV11-3 to TRBJ2-7; D is possibly TRBD2 (7 bases). The CDR3 has 14 amino acids. From germline, CDR1 is SGHNT and CDR2 YENEEA. The CDR3 reads CASSLEGGSYEQYF. The CDR3 DNA sequence: TGTGCCAGCAGCCTAGAGGGGGGGAGCTACGAGCAGTACTTC.

This clone is medium-sized within its sample. V is TRBV11-3 and J is TRBJ2-5; D is unresolved. The CDR3 is 14 amino acids. V dropped 3 bases and J dropped 4 bases, with 12 bases sitting between them. The germline V gene has CDR1 SGHNT and CDR2 YENEEA. The CDR3 DNA is TGTGCCAGCAGCTTGGGTGATAGAACAGAGACCCAGTACTTC. This codes for CASSLGDRTETQYF.

This clone has a handful of counts. The V call is TRBV28, the J call TRBJ2-6, with D perhaps matching TRBD1 (6 bases). Trimming pared 5 bases from V and 2 bases from J, leaving 19 bases between. This CDR3 is 18 amino acids long. Germline V gene sequence: CDR1 MDHEN, CDR2 SYDVKM. CDR3 DNA sequence: TGTGCCAGCAGTCACCCACCGGGACATTCGCCTGGGGCCAACGTCCTGACTTTC. Its protein product is CASSHPPGHSPGANVLTF.

The CDR3 sequence: CAWSPTSGNTIYF. DNA for the CDR3: TGTGCCTGGAGTCCCACGTCTGGAAACACCATATATTTT. This chain links TRBV30 with TRBJ1-3; D unclear. Trimming removed 2 bases at V and 1 base at J, with 6 bases between. Per the germline V gene, CDR1 is GTSNPN and CDR2 is SVGIG (reference sequence). This CDR3 spans 13 amino acids.

V is TRBV23-1 and J is TRBJ1-1; TRBD1 is a possible D gene (5 bases). TRBV23-1 is reported as an ORF; its role is uncertain. The V and J ends lost 6 bases and 6 bases respectively, with 14 bases between them. The length of the CDR3 is 13 residues. CDR3: CASSLGVLAEAFF. The DNA for the CDR3 is TGCGCCAGCAGCTTGGGGGTTCTCGCTGAAGCTTTCTTT.

In this sample, this clone turned up a few times. This chain connects TRBV12-5 to TRBJ1-1; TRBD1 is a possible D gene (5 bases). CDR1 and CDR2 (germline): LGHNT, FRNRAP. This CDR3 has 12 amino acids. In DNA, the CDR3 is TGTGCCAGCACGGGGGAGGCCACTGAAGCTTTCTTT. Encoded protein: CASTGEATEAFF.

This clone appeared a few times. The V and J genes are TRBV11-3 and TRBJ2-1; D uncertain. This CDR3 contains 15 residues. Trimming took off 3 bases at V and 8 bases at J, with 17 bases between the two ends. Germline lookup yields CDR1 SGHNT and CDR2 YENEEA. CDR3 sequence: CASSLGGRSKDEQFF. The CDR3 bases are TGTGCCAGCAGCTTGGGTGGGCGGAGTAAAGATGAGCAGTTCTTC.

V gene TRBV19 combines with J gene TRBJ2-7; D is possibly TRBD1 (5 bases). Trimming shortened V by 4 bases and J by 4 bases, and 11 bases separated the two germline ends. The length of the CDR3 is 13 residues. From germline, CDR1 is LNHDA and CDR2 SQIVND (reference sequence). The CDR3 reads CASSKGIGYEQYF. CDR3 bases: TGTGCCAGTAGTAAGGGGATCGGATACGAGCAGTACTTC.

This rearrangement joins TRBV9 to TRBJ2-7, with 9 bases identical to TRBD2. The germline CDR1 and CDR2 sequences are SGDLS and YYNGEE. The J segment lost 0 bases and the V segment lost 9 bases, leaving 13 bases of the junction unmatched. The CDR3 covers 16 residues. CDR3 in DNA: TGTGCCACCCAACTAGCCCTAGCGGGGATCTCCTACGAGCAGTACTTC. It specifies CATQLALAGISYEQYF.

The gene calls are TRBV30 and TRBJ1-2; D might be TRBD1 (5 bases). Germline CDR1 reads GTSNPN; CDR2 reads SVGIG (reference sequence). The V end was cut by 3 bases, the J end by 8 bases, with 13 bases between. This CDR3 has 12 amino acids. DNA for the CDR3: TGTGCCTGGAGACTAGGGACGCTGGGCTACACCTTC. Protein product: CAWRLGTLGYTF.

V is TRBV25-1 and J is TRBJ2-7; TRBD1 might be the D (6 bases). The germline gives CDR1 MGHDK, CDR2 SYGVNS. The CDR3 consists of 15 residues. The V end lost 4 bases, the J end lost 3 bases, and 16 bases lay between the germline ends. The CDR3 bases are TGTGCCAGCAGTGCTCTAGGGACACTCAACTACGAGCAGTACTTC. It codes for CASSALGTLNYEQYF.

This clone was picked up a small number of times. J is TRBJ1-1 and V is TRBV6-8; D uncertain. V lost 8 bases and J lost 0, with 10 bases in between. The length of the CDR3 is 13 residues. Germline CDR1 reads MNHGY; CDR2 reads SAAAGT. The CDR3 is CASAPAMNTEAFF. Here the CDR3 DNA reads TGTGCCAGCGCCCCCGCGATGAACACTGAAGCTTTCTTT.

This clone has a handful of counts. The genes are TRBV30 and TRBJ1-6, with D tentatively TRBD1 (5 bases). Per the germline V gene, CDR1 is GTSNPN and CDR2 is SVGIG (reference sequence). The CDR3 has 16 amino acids. Between the trimmed V and J ends, which lost 8 bases and 0 bases, there was a span of 17 bases. CDR3 DNA sequence: TGTGCCGGCCACATGGGGCGGAGCTCCTATAATTCACCCCTCCACTTT. The encoded protein is CAGHMGRSSYNSPLHF.

This clone was picked up a small number of times. The chain links TRBV11-3 to TRBJ2-5; 7 nucleotides align to TRBD2. Germline trimming cut 5 bases from V and 5 bases from J; bases unmatched to any gene: 17. The length of the CDR3 is 17 residues. Germline loops: CDR1 SGHNT, CDR2 YENEEA. In DNA, the CDR3 is TGTGCCAGCAGCCCACCTGGCGGGGGATCTTTTGGGGAGACCCAGTACTTC. This codes for CASSPPGGGSFGETQYF.

This chain joins TRBV18 and TRBJ2-5, with 7 bases matching TRBD2. V lost 6 bases to trimming and J lost 4 bases; unmatched junction nucleotides: 2. Germline V gene sequence: CDR1 KGHSH, CDR2 LQKENI. The CDR3 runs 12 residues. CDR3 sequence (DNA): TGTGCCAGCTCCCCGGGGGGAGAGACCCAGTACTTC. Protein sequence: CASSPGGETQYF.

Sample share makes this clone medium-sized. J is TRBJ2-1 and V is TRBV6-8; perhaps TRBD2 as D (6 bases). Germline loops: CDR1 MNHGY, CDR2 SAAAGT. The CDR3 sequence is 15 residues long. The V and J ends lost 0 bases and 7 bases respectively, with 13 bases between them. The CDR3 protein is CASSYSRGGLNEQFF. The CDR3 nucleotides read TGTGCCAGCAGTTACTCGCGGGGTGGGCTGAATGAGCAGTTCTTC.

This sequence joins TRBV14 and TRBJ1-1, with 7 bases aligning to TRBD1. The CDR3 spans 17 residues. V shed 5 bases, J shed 0 bases, and the junction held 12 bases outside the gene matches. Germline loops: CDR1 SGHDN, CDR2 FVKESK. Here the CDR3 DNA reads TGTGCCAGCAGCTCTGTACCCTGGGACAGCTTGAACACTGAAGCTTTCTTT. This translates into CASSSVPWDSLNTEAFF.

This clone has just a few counts. The chain links TRBV6-8 to TRBJ2-3; 11 bases align to TRBD2. This CDR3 comprises 19 residues. With V trimmed by 5 bases and J by 4 bases, 17 bases remained unmatched. Germline V CDR1 and CDR2: MNHGY, SAAAGT. This chain's CDR3 is CASSPTSGSGAWTADTQYF. The CDR3 nucleotides are TGTGCCAGCAGTCCCACTAGCGGGAGCGGAGCTTGGACGGCAGATACGCAGTATTTT.

The rearrangement links TRBV18 to TRBJ1-6, with 7 bases that match TRBD1. The CDR3 covers 14 residues. Germline V gives CDR1 KGHSH, CDR2 LQKENI. After removal of 6 bases from V and 8 bases from J, the junction contained 7 bases not matched to a gene. The CDR3 DNA is TGTGCCAGCTCGCAGGGGGGGTTGGATTCACCCCTCCACTTT. Amino acids: CASSQGGLDSPLHF.

This chain uses TRBV28 with TRBJ2-2, with 7 positions matching TRBD2. Germline-derived CDR1 and CDR2 are MDHEN and SYDVKM. Trimming at V came to 7 bases and at J to 4 bases, leaving 9 bases not matched to a gene. The CDR3 totals 15 residues. CDR3 amino acids: CASKGLAGVTGELFF. The CDR3 bases are TGTGCCAGCAAGGGTTTGGCGGGAGTCACCGGGGAGCTGTTTTTT.

The rearrangement uses TRBV19 and TRBJ2-1; no definite D call. The V gene lost 0 bases and the J gene lost 7 bases, with 10 bases spanning the gap. CDR3 length: 14 residues. CDR1 is LNHDA and CDR2 is SQIVND in the germline V gene (reference sequence). This CDR3 is CASSIDLGPNEQFF. Written as DNA, the CDR3 is TGTGCCAGTAGTATAGATCTAGGGCCGAATGAGCAGTTCTTC.

This clone has only a few counts. V and J are TRBV9 and TRBJ2-1; 9 bases fit TRBD2. The CDR3 totals 15 residues. The J segment lost 5 bases and the V segment lost 4 bases, leaving 7 bases of the junction unmatched. Germline lookup yields CDR1 SGDLS and CDR2 YYNGEE. CDR3 DNA: TGTGCCAGCAGCTATAGCGGGGGACCCCACAATGAGCAGTTCTTC. Amino acids: CASSYSGGPHNEQFF.

This clone has a handful of counts. V is TRBV11-3 and J is TRBJ1-2, with D unclear. CDR1 and CDR2 (germline): SGHNT, YENEEA. This CDR3 spans 15 amino acids. V was clipped by 3 bases and J by 8 bases, with 19 bases between them. The CDR3 sequence: CASSLESGGPWGYTF. Here the CDR3 DNA reads TGTGCCAGCAGCTTGGAGTCGGGTGGTCCCTGGGGCTACACCTTC.

This clone was seen more than once but under ten times. This CDR3 reads CASELNRNTEAFF. The CDR3 DNA sequence: TGTGCCAGCGAATTAAACAGGAACACTGAAGCTTTCTTT. The V call is TRBV9, the J call TRBJ1-1, with unresolved D. Per germline, CDR1 SGDLS and CDR2 YYNGEE. This CDR3 region has 13 residues. V was trimmed by 7 bases and J by 1 base, leaving 11 bases between them.

This clone was detected only a few times. CDR3 DNA: TGTGCCAGCAGCCTGGGGGACAGGGCCTACAATGAGCAGTTCTTC. Residues: CASSLGDRAYNEQFF. The chain couples TRBV11-3 to TRBJ2-1; 9 nucleotides match TRBD1. V trimming: 5 bases; J trimming: 2 bases; junction bases outside the gene matches: 4. The CDR3 extends over 15 amino acids. Germline V gene lookup returns CDR1 SGHNT and CDR2 YENEEA.

This clone is classed as large. The chain combines TRBV11-3 with TRBJ1-1, with TRBD1 as a possible D gene (5 bases). Germline CDR1 reads SGHNT; CDR2 reads YENEEA. Trimming pared 2 bases from V and 1 base from J, leaving 8 bases between. The CDR3 is 14 residues long. As DNA, the CDR3 is TGTGCCAGCAGCTTACGGGGGTCGAACACTGAAGCTTTCTTT. Translated, it gives CASSLRGSNTEAFF.

The rearrangement uses TRBV5-1 and TRBJ1-1; tentative D call: TRBD1 (5 bases). CDR3 length: 15 amino acids. The V end was cut by 0 bases, the J end by 4 bases, with 13 bases between. The germline gives CDR1 SGHRS, CDR2 YFSETQ. CDR3 amino acids: CASSLAPGPGTEAFF. CDR3 coding DNA: TGCGCCAGCAGCTTGGCCCCGGGGCCGGGCACTGAAGCTTTCTTT.

The chain couples TRBV9 to TRBJ1-3; no firm D call. The germline V gene encodes CDR1 SGDLS and CDR2 YYNGEE. V dropped 5 bases and J dropped 3 bases, with 15 bases sitting between them. CDR3 length: 15 amino acids. The CDR3 DNA reads TGTGCCAGCAGTCGACCAAGCATGGGTGGAAACACCATATATTTT. This gives the protein CASSRPSMGGNTIYF.

V gene TRBV6-8 combines with J gene TRBJ1-6; D unresolved. This CDR3 has 14 residues. The ends were cut back, 2 bases at V and 6 bases at J, with 8 bases in the middle. Per the germline V gene, CDR1 is MNHGY and CDR2 is SAAAGT. For the CDR3, the DNA is TGTGCCAGCAGTTACGAAGGTCGTAATTCACCCCTCCACTTT. Residues: CASSYEGRNSPLHF.